This T cell receptor beta chain was captured by sequencing in a study of shared clonotypes between healthy human individuals. The CDR3 runs 16 residues. V lost 5 bases to trimming and J lost 0 bases; unmatched junction nucleotides: 5. Germline lookup yields CDR1 SGHDT and CDR2 YYEEEE. TCRdb's table, derived via immunoSEQ multiplex PCR, lists solely in-frame clones and lacks some. The top ten hold roughly 0.35% of the sample, which has 1,500,000 or so clones, approximately 98.5% seen once. This TCR was sampled from a man aged 25-45 years in good health. Material for sequencing was naive CD4+ T cells sorted from blood. Indicated subset: CD45RA+ positively selected. The V call is TRBV5-6, the J call TRBJ2-6; 7 positions match TRBD1. Written as DNA, the CDR3 is TGTGCCAGCAGGTCGACAGGGAACTCTGGGGCCAACGTCCTGACTTTC. Translation: CASRSTGNSGANVLTF. The full variable domain, in which reference TRBV5-6 and TRBJ2-6 provide the parts outside the CDR3, is DAGVTQSPTHLIKTRGQQVTLRCSPKSGHDTVSWYQQALGQGPQFIFQYYEEEERQRGNFPDRFSGHQFPNYSSELNVNALLLGDSALYLCASRSTGNSGANVLTFGAGSRLTVL.